This is a list of T cell receptor beta chains from one sample in a study of T cells after yellow fever vaccination. TCRdb called the 5' RACE reads again in MiXCR, with one record for every CDR3 protein. The sample has some 390,000 distinct CDR3 sequences, around 6.4% seen once; the top ten hold 15%. Sequenced material: PBMCs, taken 5 days after the yellow fever booster vaccination. Every receptor here comes from a man aged 25-40 years who received the YFV17D yellow fever vaccine. CDR3s include the opening cysteine and the closing phenylalanine or tryptophan. The order of the fields is D gene, J gene, V gene, clone size, CDR3 protein, CDR3 DNA. D genes are given only for firm matches. Size is stated for part of the rows, as once, few or many counts, or as a class when the clone is expanded.

>TRBD2|TRBJ2-7|TRBV28|many
CASSPGLVASHEQYF
TGTGCCAGCAGTCCCGGACTAGTAGCGTCCCACGAGCAGTACTTC
>.|TRBJ2-1|TRBV14|many
CASSQPQGMEQFF
TGTGCCAGCAGCCAACCCCAGGGTATGGAGCAGTTCTTC
>.|TRBJ2-2|TRBV28|.
CATRRVRGYTGELFF
TGTGCCACCCGGAGGGTGAGGGGGTACACCGGGGAGCTGTTTTTT
>.|TRBJ1-2|TRBV7-2|many
CASSFGFEDKYGYTF
TGTGCCAGCAGCTTTGGATTCGAGGACAAATATGGCTACACCTTC
>.|TRBJ2-7|TRBV6-5|many
CASRYSQSSYEQYF
TGTGCCAGCAGATATTCACAGAGCTCCTACGAGCAGTACTTC
>.|TRBJ1-1|TRBV25-1|few
CASTQGGFTEAFF
TGTGCCAGCACCCAAGGGGGTTTCACTGAAGCTTTCTTT
>.|TRBJ2-3|TRBV5-4|.
CDSSLADSTDTQYF
TGTGACAGCAGCTTGGCGGATAGCACAGATACGCAGTATTTT
>.|TRBJ2-3|TRBV12-3/TRBV12-4|few
CASSPTWGAPEQDTQYF
TGTGCCAGCAGTCCAACCTGGGGGGCGCCCGAGCAGGATACGCAGTATTTT
>.|TRBJ2-7|TRBV25-1|.
CASSELGAQYEQYF
TGTGCCAGCAGTGAATTGGGGGCACAGTACGAGCAGTACTTC
>TRBD2|TRBJ2-1|TRBV18|.
CASSTGGSSGSNEQFF
TGTGCCAGCTCAACTGGAGGTAGTAGCGGGAGCAATGAGCAGTTCTTC
>TRBD1|TRBJ2-7|TRBV5-1|many
CASSSTAKTGRLSYEQYF
TGCGCCAGCAGCTCCACAGCCAAGACAGGGCGCCTCTCCTACGAGCAGTACTTC
>TRBD2|TRBJ2-3|TRBV6-2/TRBV6-3|many
CASSRLPSGSTDTQYF
TGTGCCAGCAGTCGACTGCCTAGCGGGAGTACAGATACGCAGTATTTT
>TRBD2|TRBJ2-1|TRBV20-1|many
CSAKSGNNEQFF
TGCAGTGCAAAAAGCGGGAACAATGAGCAGTTCTTC
>.|TRBJ2-1|TRBV7-2|.
CASSSGTAPRAYNEQFF
TGTGCCAGCAGTTCAGGGACCGCACCAAGGGCCTACAATGAGCAGTTCTTC
>TRBD1|TRBJ2-7|TRBV11-3|many
CASSGDRGDYEQYF
TGTGCCAGCAGCGGAGACAGGGGGGATTACGAGCAGTACTTC
>TRBD2|TRBJ2-1|TRBV5-1|many
CASSPAGTSGMNEQFF
TGCGCCAGCAGCCCGGCTGGGACTAGCGGGATGAATGAGCAGTTCTTC
>.|TRBJ2-3|TRBV5-6|many
CASIPGADSTDTQYF
TGTGCCAGTATCCCTGGCGCGGATAGCACAGATACGCAGTATTTT
>TRBD1|TRBJ2-1|TRBV28|.
CASSSRTGEGGTLSYNEQFF
TGTGCCAGCAGTAGTAGGACAGGGGAAGGAGGGACCCTCTCCTACAATGAGCAGTTCTTC
>TRBD1|TRBJ2-3|TRBV10-3|few
CAISDPGTVASTQYF
TGTGCCATCAGCGATCCCGGGACAGTAGCTAGTACGCAGTATTTT
>.|TRBJ1-5|TRBV7-2|many
CASSLGWGSGQPQHF
TGTGCCAGCAGCTTAGGGTGGGGAAGTGGTCAGCCCCAGCATTTT
>.|TRBJ2-1|TRBV7-2|many
CASSGQGGNEQFF
TGTGCCAGCAGCGGACAAGGAGGCAATGAGCAGTTCTTC
>.|TRBJ2-1|TRBV27|few
CASSLSLTEVYNEQFF
TGTGCCAGCAGTTTATCACTCACCGAAGTCTACAATGAGCAGTTCTTC
>.|TRBJ2-7|TRBV12-3/TRBV12-4|many
CASSLGDLEQYF
TGTGCCAGCAGTTTGGGTGACCTCGAGCAGTACTTC
>TRBD2|TRBJ2-1|TRBV5-5|many
CASTLTGLAGVEQFF
TGTGCCAGCACCCTAACTGGACTAGCGGGAGTAGAGCAGTTCTTC
>.|TRBJ2-2|TRBV9|many
CASSSGLRPGELFF
TGTGCCAGCAGTTCGGGACTTCGTCCCGGGGAGCTGTTTTTT
>.|TRBJ2-7|TRBV27|few
CASSLSGLPSYEQYF
TGTGCCAGCAGTTTATCGGGACTTCCCTCCTACGAGCAGTACTTC
>.|TRBJ1-5|TRBV12-3/TRBV12-4|.
CASSLRDKINQPQHF
TGTGCCAGCAGTTTGAGGGACAAGATCAATCAGCCCCAGCATTTT
>.|TRBJ1-1|TRBV12-3/TRBV12-4|.
CASSQQGTEAFF
TGTGCCAGCAGTCAACAGGGAACTGAAGCTTTCTTT
>.|TRBJ2-7|TRBV20-1|many
CSARSGLLEQYF
TGCAGTGCTAGGTCCGGGCTCCTCGAGCAGTACTTC
>.|TRBJ2-7|TRBV5-1|.
CASSLSYYEQYF
TGCGCCAGCAGCTTGTCCTACTACGAGCAGTACTTC
>.|TRBJ2-2|TRBV7-2|.
CASTLIGSDTGELFF
TGTGCCAGCACCCTTATAGGAAGCGACACCGGGGAGCTGTTTTTT
>.|TRBJ2-5|TRBV7-7|.
CASSPVGLEETQYF
TGTGCTAGCAGCCCAGTGGGGCTGGAAGAGACCCAGTACTTC
>.|TRBJ1-1|TRBV29-1|many
CSVGGGGLPEAFF
TGCAGCGTCGGCGGGGGAGGGCTCCCGGAGGCTTTCTTT
>.|TRBJ2-6|TRBV20-1|few
CSARETDGASGANVLTF
TGCAGTGCTAGAGAGACGGACGGAGCCTCTGGGGCCAACGTCCTGACTTTC
>TRBD2|TRBJ2-2|TRBV18|few
CASSPLAENTGELFF
TGTGCCAGCTCACCTCTAGCGGAGAACACCGGGGAGCTGTTTTTT
>.|TRBJ2-7|TRBV4-3|few
CASSPDISGYYEQYF
TGCGCCAGCAGCCCGGATATTAGCGGTTACTACGAGCAGTACTTC
>.|TRBJ1-2|TRBV5-1|few
CASSFTTTLLGGYTF
TGCGCCAGCAGCTTCACTACTACCTTGTTGGGGGGCTACACCTTC
>.|TRBJ1-5|TRBV20-1|.
CSAKRGNQPQHF
TGCAGTGCTAAAAGGGGGAATCAGCCCCAGCATTTT
>TRBD2|TRBJ2-1|TRBV24-1|few
CATSDLCAGGPPYNEQFF
TGTGCCACCAGTGATCTCTGTGCGGGAGGGCCGCCCTACAATGAGCAGTTCTTC